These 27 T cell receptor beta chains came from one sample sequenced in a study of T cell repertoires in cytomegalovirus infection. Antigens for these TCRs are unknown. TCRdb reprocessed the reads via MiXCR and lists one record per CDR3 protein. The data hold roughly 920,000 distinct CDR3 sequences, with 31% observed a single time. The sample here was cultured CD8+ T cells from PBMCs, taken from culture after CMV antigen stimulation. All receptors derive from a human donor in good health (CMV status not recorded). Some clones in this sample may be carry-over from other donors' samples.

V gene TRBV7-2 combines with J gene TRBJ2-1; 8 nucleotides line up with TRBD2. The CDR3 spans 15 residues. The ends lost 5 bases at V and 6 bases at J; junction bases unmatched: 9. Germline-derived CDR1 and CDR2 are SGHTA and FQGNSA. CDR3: CASSPLGGGCNEQFF. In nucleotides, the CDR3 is TGTGCCAGCAGCCCCCTTGGCGGGGGGTGCAATGAGCAGTTCTTC.

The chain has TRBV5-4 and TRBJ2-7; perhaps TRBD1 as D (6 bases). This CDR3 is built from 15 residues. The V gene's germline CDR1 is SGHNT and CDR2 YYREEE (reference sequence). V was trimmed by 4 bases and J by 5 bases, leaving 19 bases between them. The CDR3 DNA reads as TGTGCCAGCAGCATAATTACAGGGTTGAGCGACGAGCAGTACTTC. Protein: CASSIITGLSDEQYF.

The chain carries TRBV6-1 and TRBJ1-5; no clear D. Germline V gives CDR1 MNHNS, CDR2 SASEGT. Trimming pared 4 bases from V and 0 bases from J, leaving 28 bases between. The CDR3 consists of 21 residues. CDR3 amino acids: CASSVLREWKSVKYSNQPQHF. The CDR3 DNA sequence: TGTGCCAGCAGTGTTCTACGAGAGTGGAAGTCGGTGAAGTATAGCAATCAGCCCCAGCATTTT.

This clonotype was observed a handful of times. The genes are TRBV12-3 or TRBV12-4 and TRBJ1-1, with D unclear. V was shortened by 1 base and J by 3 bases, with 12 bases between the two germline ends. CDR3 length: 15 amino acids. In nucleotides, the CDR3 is TGTGCCAGCAGTTTAGGAGAGACACTCTACACTGAAGCTTTCTTT. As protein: CASSLGETLYTEAFF.

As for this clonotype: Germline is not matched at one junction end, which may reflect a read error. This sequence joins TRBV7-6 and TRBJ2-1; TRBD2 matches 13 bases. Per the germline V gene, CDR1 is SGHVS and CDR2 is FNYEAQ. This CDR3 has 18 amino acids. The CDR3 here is CVSSPSLAGGPQYNEQFF. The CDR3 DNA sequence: TGTGTCAGCAGCCCATCACTAGCGGGGGGGCCTCAGTACAATGAGCAGTTCTTC.

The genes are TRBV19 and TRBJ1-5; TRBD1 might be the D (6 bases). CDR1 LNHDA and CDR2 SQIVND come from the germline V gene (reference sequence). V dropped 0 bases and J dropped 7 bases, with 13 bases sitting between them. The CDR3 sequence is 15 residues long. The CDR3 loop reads CASSIDRGAWQPQHF. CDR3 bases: TGTGCCAGTAGTATAGATCGGGGGGCTTGGCAGCCCCAGCATTTT.

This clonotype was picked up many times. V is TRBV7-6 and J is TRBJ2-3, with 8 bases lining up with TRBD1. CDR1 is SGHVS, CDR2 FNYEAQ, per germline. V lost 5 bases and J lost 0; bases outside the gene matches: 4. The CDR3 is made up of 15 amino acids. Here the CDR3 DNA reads TGTGCCAGCAGCCGGACAGGGTATAGCACAGATACGCAGTATTTT. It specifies CASSRTGYSTDTQYF.

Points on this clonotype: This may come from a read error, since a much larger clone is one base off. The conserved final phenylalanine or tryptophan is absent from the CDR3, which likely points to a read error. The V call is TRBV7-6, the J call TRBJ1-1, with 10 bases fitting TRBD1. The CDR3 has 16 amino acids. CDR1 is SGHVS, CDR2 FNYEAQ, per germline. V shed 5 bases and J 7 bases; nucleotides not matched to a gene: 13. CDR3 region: CASSPIGRQGAGEAFS. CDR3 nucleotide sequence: TGTGCCAGCAGCCCTATAGGGAGACAGGGGGCAGGTGAAGCTTTCTCT.

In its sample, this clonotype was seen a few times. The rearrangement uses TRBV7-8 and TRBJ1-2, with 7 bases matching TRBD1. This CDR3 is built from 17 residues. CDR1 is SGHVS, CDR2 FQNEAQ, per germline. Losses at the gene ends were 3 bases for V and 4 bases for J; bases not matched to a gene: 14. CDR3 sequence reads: CASSLRTGPTKTYGYTF. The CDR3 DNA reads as TGTGCCAGCAGCTTGAGGACAGGACCGACGAAGACCTATGGCTACACCTTC.

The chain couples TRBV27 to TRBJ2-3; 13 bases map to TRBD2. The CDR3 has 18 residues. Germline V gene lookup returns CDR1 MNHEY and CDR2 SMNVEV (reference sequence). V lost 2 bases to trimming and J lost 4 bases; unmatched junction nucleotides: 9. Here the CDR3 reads CASSLGTSGALRADTQYF. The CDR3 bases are TGTGCCAGCAGTTTAGGGACTAGCGGGGCATTACGAGCAGATACGCAGTATTTT.

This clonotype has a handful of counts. CDR3 DNA sequence: TGTGCCAGCAGCTTTGGGCAGGGCCTCGAGCAGTACTTC. Encoded protein: CASSFGQGLEQYF. This rearrangement joins TRBV7-9 to TRBJ2-7, with D perhaps TRBD1 (5 bases). The CDR3 totals 13 residues. Per germline, CDR1 SEHNR and CDR2 FQNEAQ (reference sequence). V lost 3 bases, J lost 6 bases, and 12 bases lay in between.

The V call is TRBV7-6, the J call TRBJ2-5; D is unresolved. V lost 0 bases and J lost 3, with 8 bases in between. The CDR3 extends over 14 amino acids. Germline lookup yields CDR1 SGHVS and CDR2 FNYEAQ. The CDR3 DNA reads TGTGCCAGCAGCTTAGCGCTAAGGGAAGAGACCCAGTACTTC. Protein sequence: CASSLALREETQYF.

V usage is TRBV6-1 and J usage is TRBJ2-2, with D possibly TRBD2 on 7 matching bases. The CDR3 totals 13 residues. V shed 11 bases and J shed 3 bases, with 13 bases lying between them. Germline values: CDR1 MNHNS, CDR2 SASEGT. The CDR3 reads CAGGGEYTGELFF. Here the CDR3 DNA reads TGTGCCGGGGGGGGCGAATACACCGGGGAGCTGTTTTTT.

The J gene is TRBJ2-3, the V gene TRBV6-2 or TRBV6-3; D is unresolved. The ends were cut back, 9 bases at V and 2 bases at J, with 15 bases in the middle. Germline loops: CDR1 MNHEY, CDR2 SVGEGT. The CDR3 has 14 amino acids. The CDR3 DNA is TGTGCCAGACCCGTGCCCCTCCACACAGATACGCAGTATTTT. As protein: CARPVPLHTDTQYF.

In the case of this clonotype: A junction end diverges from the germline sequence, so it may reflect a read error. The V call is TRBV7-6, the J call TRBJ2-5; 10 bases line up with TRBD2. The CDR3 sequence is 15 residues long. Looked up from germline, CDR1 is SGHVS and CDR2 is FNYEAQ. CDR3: CASSRSGGSQETQYF. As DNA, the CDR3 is TGTGCTAGCAGCCGTAGCGGGGGGTCCCAAGAGACCCAGTACTTC.

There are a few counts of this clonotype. CDR3 nucleotides: TGTGCCAGCAGCTCATGGGCGTTGGACAGGGGGTTCTCTGAAGCTTTCTTT. This gives the protein CASSSWALDRGFSEAFF. The rearrangement joins TRBV7-6 to TRBJ1-1; TRBD1 matches at 10 bases. V shed 4 bases and J 6 bases; nucleotides not matched to a gene: 14. The CDR3 is 17 amino acids. Germline assignment: CDR1 SGHVS and CDR2 FNYEAQ.

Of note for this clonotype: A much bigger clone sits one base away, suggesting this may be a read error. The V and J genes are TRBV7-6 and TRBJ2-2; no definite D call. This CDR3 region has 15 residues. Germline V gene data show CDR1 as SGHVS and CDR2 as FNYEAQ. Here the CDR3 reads CASSFSSSPTWELFF. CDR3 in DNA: TGTGCCAGCAGCTTTTCCAGCAGCCCCACCTGGGAGCTGTTTTTT.

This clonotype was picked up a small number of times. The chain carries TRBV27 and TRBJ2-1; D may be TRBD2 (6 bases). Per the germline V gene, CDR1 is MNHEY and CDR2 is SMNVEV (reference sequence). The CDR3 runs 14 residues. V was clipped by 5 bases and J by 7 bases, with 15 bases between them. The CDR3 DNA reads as TGTGCCAGCAGTGCCACCGGGACTCCGAATGAGCAGTTCTTC. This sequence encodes CASSATGTPNEQFF.

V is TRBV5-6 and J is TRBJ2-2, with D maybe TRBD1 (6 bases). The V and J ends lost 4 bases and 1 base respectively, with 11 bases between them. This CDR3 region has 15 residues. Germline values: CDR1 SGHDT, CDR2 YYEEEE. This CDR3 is CASSGQNWNTGELFF. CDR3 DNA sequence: TGTGCCAGCAGCGGACAGAATTGGAACACCGGGGAGCTGTTTTTT. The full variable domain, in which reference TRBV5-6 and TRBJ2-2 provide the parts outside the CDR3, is DAGVTQSPTHLIKTRGQQVTLRCSPKSGHDTVSWYQQALGQGPQFIFQYYEEEERQRGNFPDRFSGHQFPNYSSELNVNALLLGDSALYLCASSGQNWNTGELFFGEGSRLTVL.

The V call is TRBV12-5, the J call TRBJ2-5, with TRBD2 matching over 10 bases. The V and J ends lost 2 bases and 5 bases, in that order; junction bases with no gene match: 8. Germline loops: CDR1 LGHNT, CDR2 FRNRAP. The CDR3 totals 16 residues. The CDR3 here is CASGLSAGGPMETQYF. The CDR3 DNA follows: TGTGCTAGTGGTTTGTCAGCGGGGGGGCCCATGGAGACCCAGTACTTC.

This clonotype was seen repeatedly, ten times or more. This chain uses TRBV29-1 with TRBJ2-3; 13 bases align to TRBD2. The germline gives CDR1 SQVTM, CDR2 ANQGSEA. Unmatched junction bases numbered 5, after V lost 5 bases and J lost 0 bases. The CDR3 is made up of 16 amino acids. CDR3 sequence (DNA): TGCAGCGTTCAACTAGCGGGGGGGCGGAGCACAGATACGCAGTATTTT. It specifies CSVQLAGGRSTDTQYF.

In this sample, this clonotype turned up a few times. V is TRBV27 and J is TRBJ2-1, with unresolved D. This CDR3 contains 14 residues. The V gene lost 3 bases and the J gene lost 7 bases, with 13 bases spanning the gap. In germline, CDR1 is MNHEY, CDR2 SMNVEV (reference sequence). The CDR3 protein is CASSFGWAGNEQFF. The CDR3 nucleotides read TGTGCCAGCAGTTTTGGGTGGGCCGGGAATGAGCAGTTCTTC.

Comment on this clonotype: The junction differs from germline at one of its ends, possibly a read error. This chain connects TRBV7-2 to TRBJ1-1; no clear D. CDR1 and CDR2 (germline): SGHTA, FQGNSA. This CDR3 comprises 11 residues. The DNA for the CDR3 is TGTGCCAACAGCCTCGGAGCTGAAGCTTTCTTT. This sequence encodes CANSLGAEAFF.

CDR3 sequence (DNA): TGTGCCAGCAGCTTAGCCAGCGAGGGACCCCAAGAGACCCAGTACTTC. It is translated as CASSLASEGPQETQYF. The chain is built from TRBV11-2 and TRBJ2-5; D is perhaps TRBD1 or TRBD2 (5 bases each). Trimming removed 1 base at V and 1 base at J, with 13 bases between. The CDR3 contains 16 residues. The germline V gene encodes CDR1 SGHAT and CDR2 FQNNGV.

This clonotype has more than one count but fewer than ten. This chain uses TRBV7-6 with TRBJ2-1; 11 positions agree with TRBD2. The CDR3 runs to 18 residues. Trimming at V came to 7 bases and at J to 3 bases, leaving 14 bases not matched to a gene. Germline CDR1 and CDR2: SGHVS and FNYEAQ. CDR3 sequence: CASTGGSGGAWVYNEQFF. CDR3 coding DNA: TGTGCCAGCACTGGGGGTAGCGGGGGGGCTTGGGTCTACAATGAGCAGTTCTTC.

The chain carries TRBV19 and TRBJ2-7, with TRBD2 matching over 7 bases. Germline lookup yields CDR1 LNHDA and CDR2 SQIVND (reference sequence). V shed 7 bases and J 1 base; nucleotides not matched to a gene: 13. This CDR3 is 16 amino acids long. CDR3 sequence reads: CASTSVGGLGSYEQYV. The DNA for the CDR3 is TGTGCCAGTACCTCCGTGGGAGGGCTGGGATCCTACGAGCAGTACGTC.

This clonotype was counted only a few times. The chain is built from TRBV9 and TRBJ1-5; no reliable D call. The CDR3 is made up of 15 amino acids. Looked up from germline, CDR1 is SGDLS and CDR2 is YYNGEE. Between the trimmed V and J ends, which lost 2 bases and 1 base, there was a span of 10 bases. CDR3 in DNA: TGTGCCAGCAGCGTGAGTTCACAGAGCAATCAGCCCCAGCATTTT. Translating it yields CASSVSSQSNQPQHF.